The present T cell receptor beta chain was sequenced within a study of CD8 T cells in Susac syndrome. Study background: Eight or nine of the sequenced Susac syndrome patients were in remission, and five or six had active disease.

Reverse transcription of about 0.45 to 1 ug RNA used random hexamers. Coverage of TCR beta CDR3 amplification by immunoSEQ multiplex PCR extended to 54 Vbeta and 13 Jbeta. TCRdb passed the immunoSEQ multiplex PCR reads through MiXCR, listing each CDR3 protein once. The sample has 150,000 to 200,000 distinct CDR3 sequences, more than 85% seen once. The V gene's germline CDR1 is SGHAT and CDR2 FQNNGV. V shed 3 bases, J shed 6 bases, and the junction held 8 bases outside the gene matches. The CDR3 sequence is 14 residues long. This sequence joins TRBV11-2 and TRBJ2-7; 7 bases agree with TRBD1. This receptor was taken from a human donor with Susac syndrome. What was sequenced was CD4+ T cells from PBMCs. The CDR3 sequence is CASSFVTGMSEQYF. Written as DNA, the CDR3 is TGTGCCAGCAGCTTCGTGACAGGGATGTCCGAGCAGTACTTC. Complete variable domain (other parts from reference TRBV11-2 and TRBJ2-7): EAGVAQSPRYKIIEKRQSVAFWCNPISGHATLYWYQQILGQGPKLLIQFQNNGVVDDSQLPKDRFSAERLKGVDSTLKIQPAKLEDSAVYLCASSFVTGMSEQYFGPGTRLTVT.